Below, 24 T cell receptor beta chains from the same sample are listed, as sequenced in a study of cytomegalovirus exposure and HLA in healthy donors (TCRdb year 2017). Library preparation was by the immunoSEQ multiplex PCR assay. For the multiplex PCR, a mixture combining 60 forward primers for TCR Vbeta segments and 13 reverse primers for TCR Jbeta segments was used. TCRdb limited this immuneACCESS table to in-frame rearrangements with V and J called. A share of clones is missing; checked studies link under half to unresolved V genes, and the rest is unexplained. The sample yields about 160,000 clones; approximately 81% were counted once. The top ten clones comprise 2% to 3% of the sample. Sequenced material: PBMCs. The receptors here all came from a male donor in good health and CMV-seronegative.

This chain joins TRBV6-1 and TRBJ2-3, with D possibly TRBD1 on 7 matching bases. The CDR3 is 15 amino acids. Trimming pared 10 bases from V and 0 bases from J, leaving 17 bases between. Per the germline V gene, CDR1 is MNHNS and CDR2 is SASEGT. The CDR3 protein is CATASAGGSTDTQYF. CDR3 nucleotide sequence: TGTGCCACAGCCTCAGCAGGGGGGAGCACAGATACGCAGTATTTT.

This rearrangement joins TRBV28 to TRBJ1-4, with D maybe TRBD1 (6 bases). Trimming stripped 6 bases from V and 8 bases from J, with 16 bases between. CDR3 length: 14 residues. CDR1 is MDHEN and CDR2 is SYDVKM in the germline V gene. The CDR3 nucleotides are TGTGCCAGCAGGCCGGGACAACGAAGGGAAAAACTGTTTTTT. Its translation is CASRPGQRREKLFF.

This clone was seen once. The V and J genes are TRBV4-2 and TRBJ2-5, with D uncertain. V lost 0 bases to trimming and J lost 0 bases, with 11 bases between them. The CDR3 covers 16 residues. Germline V lookup: CDR1 LGHNA, CDR2 YNFKEQ. CDR3 nucleotides: TGTGCCAGCAGCCAAGAACGAGGAGAGTACCAAGAGACCCAGTACTTC. It translates to CASSQERGEYQETQYF.

This chain connects TRBV27 to TRBJ1-3; a weak D match, TRBD1 (5 bases). Germline values: CDR1 MNHEY, CDR2 SMNVEV (reference sequence). Trimming removed 6 bases from V and 0 bases from J, with 9 bases in between. The CDR3 runs 14 residues. CDR3 loop: CASRGLSSGNTIYF. The CDR3 DNA reads TGTGCCAGCAGGGGACTCAGCTCTGGAAACACCATATATTTT.

The chain couples TRBV19 to TRBJ2-1; the match to TRBD1 covers 7 bases. The germline gives CDR1 LNHDA, CDR2 SQIVND (reference sequence). The CDR3 loop spans 14 amino acids. V lost 7 bases and J lost 5; bases outside the gene matches: 8. CDR3: CASTDREVDNEQFF. CDR3 DNA: TGTGCCAGTACCGACAGGGAAGTGGACAATGAGCAGTTCTTC.

The chain couples TRBV6-5 to TRBJ2-2; 7 bases map to TRBD1. J lost 6 bases, V lost 4 bases, and 8 bases had no gene match. CDR1 and CDR2 (germline): MNHEY, SVGAGI. The CDR3 is made up of 15 amino acids. CDR3 DNA: TGTGCCAGCAGTTCCCGAGACAGGGTCGCCGGGGAGCTGTTTTTT. Protein sequence: CASSSRDRVAGELFF.

The rearrangement joins TRBV28 to TRBJ2-7; 9 positions agree with TRBD1. In germline, CDR1 is MDHEN, CDR2 SYDVKM. This CDR3 is built from 15 residues. V lost 7 bases, J lost 5 bases, and 12 bases stayed unmatched. In DNA form, the CDR3 reads TGTGCCAGCACCACCACCGGGACAGGGCTTCACGAGCAGTACTTC. Translating gives CASTTTGTGLHEQYF.

In its sample, this clone was seen once. This chain uses TRBV7-8 with TRBJ2-7, with D possibly TRBD2 on 7 matching bases. V gave up 1 base and J gave up 2 bases, with 21 bases separating them. Germline values: CDR1 SGHVS, CDR2 FQNEAQ. The CDR3 contains 18 residues. CDR3 in amino acids: CASSLESPLSGTPYEQYF. In nucleotides, the CDR3 is TGTGCCAGCAGCTTAGAATCCCCCCTAAGCGGGACACCCTACGAGCAGTACTTC.

J is TRBJ1-1 and V is TRBV18; D is perhaps TRBD1 (5 bases). From germline, CDR1 is KGHSH and CDR2 LQKENI. The length of the CDR3 is 16 residues. Deletions cut 0 bases from V and 3 bases from J, with 14 bases between. Here the CDR3 DNA reads TGTGCCAGCTCACCACCGCAGGGTTGGGTGGACACTGAAGCTTTCTTT. This translates into CASSPPQGWVDTEAFF.

The chain is built from TRBV5-1 and TRBJ2-7, with 9 nucleotides matching TRBD1. Germline V gene lookup returns CDR1 SGHRS and CDR2 YFSETQ. V was pared by 3 bases and J by 5 bases, with 6 bases of the junction left unmatched. The CDR3 consists of 14 residues. The CDR3 region has the DNA TGCGCCAGCAGCTCAGGGACAGGGTTCAACGAGCAGTACTTC. Amino acid sequence: CASSSGTGFNEQYF.

The chain uses TRBV9 and TRBJ2-7, with TRBD2 identical over 7 bases. J lost 3 bases, V lost 0 bases, and 6 bases had no gene match. Looked up from germline, CDR1 is SGDLS and CDR2 is YYNGEE. The CDR3 length is 15 residues. The chain's CDR3 is CASSVGVSGLYEQYF. The CDR3 DNA reads as TGTGCCAGCAGCGTAGGGGTTAGCGGGCTCTACGAGCAGTACTTC.

This chain connects TRBV4-3 to TRBJ2-3; 9 bases are a match to TRBD2. Germline trimming cut 0 bases from V and 9 bases from J; bases unmatched to any gene: 7. The CDR3 spans 15 residues. Germline V gene sequence: CDR1 LGHNA, CDR2 YSLEER. DNA for the CDR3: TGCGCCAGCAGCCAAGATCCCGGACTAGCGTTCACGCAGTATTTT. It specifies CASSQDPGLAFTQYF.

V usage is TRBV25-1 and J usage is TRBJ2-3, with 7 bases aligning to TRBD2. The CDR3 sequence is 17 residues long. J lost 2 bases, V lost 1 base, and 9 bases had no gene match. Germline lookup yields CDR1 MGHDK and CDR2 SYGVNS. The CDR3 bases are TGTGCCAGCAGTGAATGGGGGGGTACGGCTTCCACAGATACGCAGTATTTT. The encoded protein is CASSEWGGTASTDTQYF. The complete variable domain, with remaining parts taken from reference TRBV25-1 and TRBJ2-3, reads EADIYQTPRYLVIGTGKKITLECSQTMGHDKMYWYQQDPGMELHLIHYSYGVNSTEKGDLSSESTVSRIRTEHFPLTLESARPSHTSQYLCASSEWGGTASTDTQYFGPGTRLTVL.

The rearrangement uses TRBV5-1 and TRBJ2-2; 7 bases line up with TRBD1. V lost 0 bases to trimming and J lost 4 bases; unmatched junction nucleotides: 9. Per the germline V gene, CDR1 is SGHRS and CDR2 is YFSETQ. The CDR3 totals 17 residues. CDR3 sequence: CASSLVPTGDVTGELFF. CDR3 nucleotides: TGCGCCAGCAGCTTGGTCCCAACAGGGGATGTCACCGGGGAGCTGTTTTTT.

The DNA for the CDR3 is TGTGCCAGCAGTTTATCGCCCAGGGGGCATGTGGACACCGGGGAGCTGTTTTTT. Translation gives CASSLSPRGHVDTGELFF. This rearrangement joins TRBV27 to TRBJ2-2; TRBD1 agrees at 8 bases. The V and J ends lost 0 bases and 3 bases, in that order; junction bases with no gene match: 9. Germline lookup yields CDR1 MNHEY and CDR2 SMNVEV (reference sequence). The CDR3 consists of 18 residues.

J is TRBJ2-1 and V is TRBV29-1; TRBD2 matches at 10 bases. The V and J ends lost 5 bases and 0 bases, in that order; junction bases with no gene match: 13. Germline V lookup: CDR1 SQVTM, CDR2 ANQGSEA. The length of the CDR3 is 18 residues. The chain's CDR3 is CSVSMGSGGISSYNEQFF. The CDR3 region has the DNA TGCAGCGTTTCGATGGGTAGCGGGGGGATTAGCTCCTACAATGAGCAGTTCTTC.

The chain has TRBV15 and TRBJ1-4; no firm D call. Germline V gives CDR1 LNHNV, CDR2 YYDKDF (reference sequence). This CDR3 contains 15 residues. V lost 1 base and J lost 3, with 9 bases in between. CDR3 residues: CATSRGEDPNEKLFF. The CDR3 DNA follows: TGTGCCACCAGCAGAGGCGAAGATCCTAATGAAAAACTGTTTTTT.

The chain has TRBV5-6 and TRBJ2-1; D perhaps matches TRBD2 (5 bases). Germline-derived CDR1 and CDR2 are SGHDT and YYEEEE. The CDR3 contains 14 residues. Trimming removed 1 base at V and 11 bases at J, with 16 bases between. The CDR3, as DNA: TGTGCCAGCAGCTTGATTGGGAGCGCGACAAAGCAGTTCTTC. Protein sequence: CASSLIGSATKQFF.

The CDR3 sequence: CASRPTGKGNSPLHF. CDR3 coding DNA: TGTGCCAGCAGACCAACAGGGAAGGGTAATTCACCCCTCCACTTT. The J gene is TRBJ1-6, the V gene TRBV5-6; a weak D match, TRBD1 (6 bases). V lost 5 bases to trimming and J lost 6 bases, with 15 bases between them. Germline CDR1 and CDR2: SGHDT and YYEEEE. The length of the CDR3 is 15 residues.

The chain carries TRBV27 and TRBJ2-7; perhaps TRBD1 as D (5 bases). The germline V gene encodes CDR1 MNHEY and CDR2 SMNVEV (reference sequence). The CDR3 spans 15 residues. Trimming took 0 bases from V and 2 from J, leaving 11 bases between them. CDR3: CASSLSLDRTYEQYF. CDR3 sequence (DNA): TGTGCCAGCAGTTTATCCCTAGACAGAACCTACGAGCAGTACTTC.

This chain connects TRBV7-2 to TRBJ2-7; D unresolved. V was clipped by 0 bases and J by 6 bases, with 3 bases between them. The germline V gene has CDR1 SGHTA and CDR2 FQGNSA. This CDR3 is 11 amino acids long. This CDR3 is CASSLAREQYF. CDR3 in DNA: TGTGCCAGCAGCTTAGCGCGCGAGCAGTACTTC.

A few counts support this clone. The chain links TRBV6-5 to TRBJ1-4; TRBD1 agrees at 9 bases. Germline-derived CDR1 and CDR2 are MNHEY and SVGAGI. With V trimmed by 6 bases and J by 10 bases, 9 bases remained unmatched. The CDR3 is made up of 14 amino acids. The CDR3 region has the DNA TGTGCCAGCAGCACCGGGACAGGGCTGGGAAAACTGTTTTTT. It translates to CASSTGTGLGKLFF.

The rearrangement uses TRBV2 and TRBJ2-7; the match to TRBD1 covers 9 bases. In germline, CDR1 is SNHLY, CDR2 FYNNEI. The CDR3 runs to 14 residues. The V gene end was trimmed by 8 bases and the J gene end by 0 bases; junction bases not matched to a gene: 5. DNA for the CDR3: TGTGCCAGCGCAAGACAGGGGGGCTCCTACGAGCAGTACTTC. Its protein is CASARQGGSYEQYF.

V is TRBV5-4 and J is TRBJ2-3, with 14 bases that match TRBD2. The V and J ends lost 5 bases and 2 bases, in that order; junction bases with no gene match: 7. The CDR3 is 17 amino acids. The germline CDR1 and CDR2 sequences are SGHNT and YYREEE (reference sequence). In DNA, the CDR3 is TGTGCCAGCAGACGGACTAGCGGGGGGATCGACACAGATACGCAGTATTTT. Its protein is CASRRTSGGIDTDTQYF. The whole variable domain, remainder taken from reference TRBV5-4 and TRBJ2-3, is ETGVTQSPTHLIKTRGQQVTLRCSSQSGHNTVSWYQQALGQGPQFIFQYYREEENGRGNFPPRFSGLQFPNYSSELNVNALELDDSALYLCASRRTSGGIDTDTQYFGPGTRLTVL.